This is a list of T cell receptor beta chains from one sample in a study of control samples from healthy donors and cancer patients. Clones were sequenced by immunoSEQ multiplex PCR, and TCRdb holds only the in-frame ones, with some missing. Of 390,000 or so clones in the sample, 90% are singletons; the top ten hold more than 6%. Sequenced sample: PBMCs. All receptors come from a man in his forties with head and neck cancer. Both conserved end residues are part of each CDR3. Each record gives: CDR3 protein, clone size, V gene. Clone size appears in some rows only: once, few, many, or a class for an expanded clone.

CASSQEGQHSYNEQFF | NA | TRBV4-2
CASSFPLDRRLNTEAFF | NA | TRBV7-3
CASSQGWSGNYGYTF | NA | TRBV4-1
CASSSRDRAYEQYF | NA | TRBV18
CASSPRGHSYNEQFF | NA | TRBV7-3
CASSFRQSSYNEQFF | NA | TRBV13
CASRQSTSNQPQHF | NA | TRBV2
CASSLALAVNNEQFF | NA | TRBV5-4
CASSVRGTENQPQHF | NA | TRBV7-2
CASSIEGEQYF | once | TRBV19
CASSLEGRPSYNEQFF | NA | TRBV5-1
CASSLVVPPSTEAFF | NA | TRBV5-5
CATVDSNRNYGYTF | NA | TRBV19
CASSEAALGVDQPQHF | few | TRBV2
CATSDFQSRQPQHF | NA | TRBV24-1
CASSQDESSRGTTYNSPLHF | NA | TRBV4-1
CASSRLQGNSYEQYF | NA | TRBV4-1
CASSARLHAVSEKLFF | NA | TRBV9
CASSLETGKHNEQFF | few | TRBV13
CASNRALAGGQETQYF | NA | TRBV28
CASSNQVGTGVSPLHF | NA | TRBV7-2
CAWGGSYNEQFF | NA | TRBV30
CASSARQTGNYGYTF | NA | TRBV9
CASSPGPEETQYF | NA | TRBV5-1
CASSLGSLNEQFF | NA | TRBV28
CASSSDRAEAFF | NA | TRBV27
CASRIQGNTGELFF | NA | TRBV5-4
CASSFSREARSGELFF | NA | TRBV11-2
CASSTTSGRADEQFF | NA | TRBV7-8
CASRPTRSGNTIYF | once | TRBV28
CASSISLTGELFF | NA | TRBV6-6
CASRDSYNSPLHF | NA | TRBV27
CAWSVHTANYGYTF | NA | TRBV30
CASSGRVATDTQYF | NA | TRBV7-9
CASSGEGLGNQPQHF | few | TRBV2
CASSTGGLSGNTIYF | NA | TRBV5-4
CASSFGTGEPQHF | NA | TRBV5-1
CASSLAGSYNEQFF | NA | TRBV5-1
CASSISDEADPDSQETQYF | once | TRBV19
CASSDRIAFF | few | TRBV28
CASSLLGGQPQHF | NA | TRBV5-6
CARSFSLTRIYNSPLHF | NA | TRBV5-3
CASSLVMGGGERQYF | NA | TRBV5-1
CASSGVYSNTEAFF | NA | TRBV9
CASSRTSGDIQYF | NA | TRBV27